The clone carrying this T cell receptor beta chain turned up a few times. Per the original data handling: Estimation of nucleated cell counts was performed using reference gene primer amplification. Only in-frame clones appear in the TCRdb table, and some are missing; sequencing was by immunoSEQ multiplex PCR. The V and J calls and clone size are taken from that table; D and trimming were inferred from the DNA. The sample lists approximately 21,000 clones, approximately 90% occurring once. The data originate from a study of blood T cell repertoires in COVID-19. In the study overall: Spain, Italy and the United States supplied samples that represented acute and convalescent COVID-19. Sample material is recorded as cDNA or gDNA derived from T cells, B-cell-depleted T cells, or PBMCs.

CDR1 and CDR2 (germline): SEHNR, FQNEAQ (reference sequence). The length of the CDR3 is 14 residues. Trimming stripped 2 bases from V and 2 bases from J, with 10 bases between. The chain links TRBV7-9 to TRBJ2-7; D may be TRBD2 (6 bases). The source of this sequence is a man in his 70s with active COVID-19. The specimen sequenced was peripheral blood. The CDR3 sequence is CASSLSGQAYEQYF. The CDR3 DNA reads TGTGCCAGCAGCTTAAGCGGGCAAGCCTACGAGCAGTACTTC.